This TCR beta chain was profiled in a study of CD8+ T cells in alopecia areata. Across the whole study: Patients in the treated group were given tofacitinib by mouth, 5 to 10 mg twice a day. Tofacitinib ran 6 to 18 months, followed by 6 months off drug.

Sorting of PBMCs yielded the CD4+ and CD8+ T cells. As regards this clone: Its specificity is not known. Given a far larger clone just one base away, this is likely a sequencing read error. Other nucleotide sequences from this sample produce the same CDR3.

Extracted from the samples, RNA was reverse transcribed into cDNA to serve as the sequencing template. Only in-frame clones appear in the TCRdb table, and some are missing; sequencing was by immunoSEQ multiplex PCR. Among around 65,000 clones listed, about 45% were seen once. V gave up 5 bases and J gave up 2 bases; unmatched junction bases: 5. Germline CDR1 SEHNR, CDR2 FQNEAQ (reference sequence). This CDR3 comprises 15 residues. General study results and limits: The study found TCR sharing across patients less clear than in mice, possibly for HLA reasons.

This clonotype was obtained from a human donor with alopecia areata. The V and J genes are TRBV7-9 and TRBJ2-1, with 8 bases identical to TRBD2. This material consisted of CD8+ T cells sorted from blood, taken at week 0. For the CDR3, the DNA is TGTGCCAGCAGCCAAGGACTAGCCCCCTACAATGAGCAGTTCTTC. It specifies CASSQGLAPYNEQFF.